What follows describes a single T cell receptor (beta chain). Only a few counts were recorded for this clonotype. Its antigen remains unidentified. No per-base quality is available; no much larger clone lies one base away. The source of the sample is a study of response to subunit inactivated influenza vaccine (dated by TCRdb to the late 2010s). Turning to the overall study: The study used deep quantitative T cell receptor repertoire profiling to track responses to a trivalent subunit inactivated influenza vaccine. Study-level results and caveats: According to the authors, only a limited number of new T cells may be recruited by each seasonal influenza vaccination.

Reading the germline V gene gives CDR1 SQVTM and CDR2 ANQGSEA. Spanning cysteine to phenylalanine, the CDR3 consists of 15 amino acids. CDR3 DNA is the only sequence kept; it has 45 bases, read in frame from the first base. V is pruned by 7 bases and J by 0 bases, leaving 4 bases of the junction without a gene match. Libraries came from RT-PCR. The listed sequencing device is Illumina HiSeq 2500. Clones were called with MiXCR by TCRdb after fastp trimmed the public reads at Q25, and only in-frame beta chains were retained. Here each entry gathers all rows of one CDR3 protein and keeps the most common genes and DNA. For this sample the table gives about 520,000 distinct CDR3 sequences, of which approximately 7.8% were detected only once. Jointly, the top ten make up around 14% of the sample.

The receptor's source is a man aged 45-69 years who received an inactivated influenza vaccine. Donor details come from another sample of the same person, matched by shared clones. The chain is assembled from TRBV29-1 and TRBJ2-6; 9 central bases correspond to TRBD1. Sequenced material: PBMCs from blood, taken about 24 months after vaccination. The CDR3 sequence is CSAGQGSSGANVLTF. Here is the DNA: TGCAGCGCGGGACAGGGAAGCTCTGGGGCCAACGTCCTGACTTTC.